The 8 T cell receptor beta chains reported below all come from one sample, sequenced in a study of control samples from healthy donors and cancer patients. Data came from immunoSEQ multiplex PCR; TCRdb stores just in-frame clones and leaves some out. The sample lists about 85,000 clones, about nine tenths seen once, with under 4% in the top ten. Sequences were obtained from blood. The source of these receptors is a woman younger than 35 in good health.

The chain is built from TRBV5-1 and TRBJ1-1; no reliable D call. The CDR3 sequence is 15 residues long. Germline V gene sequence: CDR1 SGHRS, CDR2 YFSETQ. V lost 5 bases, J lost 0 bases, and 14 bases lay in between. In DNA form, the CDR3 reads TGCGCCAGCAGGCTTGGAGAGACTATGAACACTGAAGCTTTCTTT. Its translation is CASRLGETMNTEAFF.

This rearrangement joins TRBV6-6 to TRBJ2-7; maybe TRBD2 (5 bases). Germline lookup yields CDR1 MNHNY and CDR2 SVGAGI (reference sequence). The CDR3 runs 13 residues. The V end was cut by 6 bases, the J end by 3 bases, with 12 bases between. CDR3 nucleotide sequence: TGTGCCAGCAGGAGGGATCTATACTACGAGCAGTACTTC. It encodes CASRRDLYYEQYF.

This clone was counted a single time. This chain connects TRBV12-3 or TRBV12-4 to TRBJ1-1; possible D gene TRBD1, 5 bases. V lost 6 bases and J lost 8, with 16 bases in between. The CDR3 extends over 13 amino acids. CDR3 sequence: CASSPGDSPEAFF. The CDR3 coding sequence is TGTGCCAGCAGCCCAGGAGACAGTCCGGAAGCTTTCTTT.

The chain joins TRBV3-1 (or the pseudogene TRBV3-2) to TRBJ1-4; no firm D call. V gave up 6 bases and J gave up 5 bases, with 7 bases separating them. The CDR3 covers 12 residues. Per germline, CDR1 LGHDT and CDR2 YNNKEL (reference sequence). CDR3 residues: CASRRTNEKLFF. The CDR3 nucleotides read TGTGCCAGCAGGCGGACGAATGAAAAACTGTTTTTT.

The chain joins TRBV13 to TRBJ2-3; D is perhaps TRBD2 (6 bases). This CDR3 is built from 16 residues. Germline CDR1 is PRHDT and CDR2 is FYEKMQ (reference sequence). The ends were cut back, 4 bases at V and 2 bases at J, with 16 bases in the middle. CDR3 DNA sequence: TGTGCCAGCAGCTCACCTAGCGCGATCGCCACAGATACGCAGTATTTT. It translates to CASSSPSAIATDTQYF.

The chain carries TRBV12-3 or TRBV12-4 and TRBJ1-2; maybe TRBD1 (5 bases). Trimming shortened V by 2 bases and J by 8 bases, and 9 bases separated the two germline ends. This CDR3 spans 12 amino acids. The CDR3, as DNA: TGTGCCAGCAGTTTATCGGGGCGCGGCTACACCTTC. It codes for CASSLSGRGYTF.

V gene TRBV5-6 combines with J gene TRBJ1-6; 7 nucleotides align to TRBD1. V trimming: 6 bases; J trimming: 9 bases; junction bases outside the gene matches: 12. The CDR3 length is 15 residues. CDR1 and CDR2 from the germline V gene are SGHDT and YYEEEE. CDR3 nucleotides: TGTGCCAGCACCCGGACAGGAGCCGGGGGTTCACCCCTCCACTTT. It codes for CASTRTGAGGSPLHF.

This clone was detected only a few times. The chain recombines TRBV6-1 with TRBJ2-7; no definite D call. Germline CDR1 MNHNS, CDR2 SASEGT. V lost 3 bases and J lost 3, with 3 bases in between. This CDR3 comprises 11 residues. In DNA form, the CDR3 reads TGTGCCAGCAGTGAGGGCTACGAGCAGTACTTC. Residues: CASSEGYEQYF.